This T cell receptor beta chain appears in the sequencing data of a study of blood T cell repertoires in COVID-19. TCRdb's table, derived via immunoSEQ multiplex PCR, lists solely in-frame clones and lacks some. Among about 320,000 clones listed, about 87% were seen once. Losses at the gene ends were 5 bases for V and 1 base for J; bases not matched to a gene: 3. Germline CDR1 reads SEHNR; CDR2 reads FQNEAQ (reference sequence). This CDR3 comprises 16 residues. This chain joins TRBV7-9 and TRBJ2-3; 13 positions agree with TRBD2. Source material: PBMCs or T cells enriched from blood (not recorded which). This TCR was sampled from a woman under 30 who had recovered from COVID-19. This CDR3 reads CASSHGTSGGTDTQYF. CDR3 coding DNA: TGTGCCAGCAGCCATGGGACTAGCGGGGGCACAGATACGCAGTATTTT.